The sequence of this TCR beta chain was determined in a study of blood T cell repertoires in COVID-19. Study-wide context: Collection of acute and convalescent COVID-19 samples took place in the United States, Italy and Spain.

The CDR3 spans 14 residues. Germline V gene data show CDR1 as SGHRS and CDR2 as YFSETQ. Trimming took off 0 bases at V and 4 bases at J, with 10 bases between the two ends. Methods used by the authors: Amplification of reference gene primers provided the estimated nucleated cell counts. Profiled with immunoSEQ multiplex PCR; TCRdb holds only in-frame clones, not every one. That table is the source of V, J and clone size, and D and trimming were worked out from the DNA. The table has roughly 180,000 clones, approximately 86% seen once. Specimen: peripheral blood. The chain has TRBV5-1 and TRBJ1-1, with D maybe TRBD1 (5 bases). This sequence was found in a man in his late teens or twenties with acute or convalescent COVID-19. The CDR3 nucleotides are TGCGCCAGCAGCTTGGGACAGAGCCCCACTGAAGCTTTCTTT. Translating it yields CASSLGQSPTEAFF. Based on the CDR3 plus reference TRBV5-1 and TRBJ1-1, the full variable domain is KAGVTQTPRYLIKTRGQQVTLSCSPISGHRSVSWYQQTPGQGLQFLFEYFSETQRNKGNFPGRFSGRQFSNSRSEMNVSTLELGDSALYLCASSLGQSPTEAFFGQGTRLTVV.